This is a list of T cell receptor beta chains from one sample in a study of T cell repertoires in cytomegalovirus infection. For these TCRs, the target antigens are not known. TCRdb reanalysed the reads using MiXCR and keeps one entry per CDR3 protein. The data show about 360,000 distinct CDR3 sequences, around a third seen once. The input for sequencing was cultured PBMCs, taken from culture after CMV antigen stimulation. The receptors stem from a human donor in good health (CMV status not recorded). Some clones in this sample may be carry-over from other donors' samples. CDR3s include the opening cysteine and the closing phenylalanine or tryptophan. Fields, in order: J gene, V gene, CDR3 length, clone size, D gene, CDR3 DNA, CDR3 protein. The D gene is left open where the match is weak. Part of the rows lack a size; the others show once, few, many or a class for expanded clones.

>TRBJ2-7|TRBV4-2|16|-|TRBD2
TGTGCCAGCAGCCAAGAAGCCGGGACTAGATCCTACGAGCAGTACTTC
CASSQEAGTRSYEQYF
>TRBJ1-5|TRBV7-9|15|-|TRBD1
TGTGCCAGCAGCTCGGAACAGACAGGGTCGCAGCCCCAGCATTTT
CASSSEQTGSQPQHF
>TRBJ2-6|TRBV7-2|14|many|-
TGTGCCAGCAGCTTAGTTAGTTTCGGGGACGTCCTGACTTTC
CASSLVSFGDVLTF
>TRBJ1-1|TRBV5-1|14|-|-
TGCGCCAGCAGCTTAACTTATGGGGGCACTGAAGCTTTCTTT
CASSLTYGGTEAFF
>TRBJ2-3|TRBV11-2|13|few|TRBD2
TGTGCCAGCGGGAGGGCAAAATGGGATACGCAGTATTTT
CASGRAKWDTQYF
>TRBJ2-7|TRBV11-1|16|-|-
TGTGCCAGCAGCTTAGAGGGCGGGATGAGAGCCTACGAGCAGTACTTC
CASSLEGGMRAYEQYF
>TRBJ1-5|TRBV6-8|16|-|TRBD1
TGTGCCAGCAGTGCCCAGGACAGGGGTAGCAATCAGCCCCAGCATTTT
CASSAQDRGSNQPQHF
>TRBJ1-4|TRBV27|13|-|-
TGTGCCAGCCAGGACCCAACTAATGAAAAACTGTTTTTT
CASQDPTNEKLFF
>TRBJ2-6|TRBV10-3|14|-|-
TGTGCCATCAGCCCAGGGCCTGGGGCCAACGTCCTGACTTTC
CAISPGPGANVLTF
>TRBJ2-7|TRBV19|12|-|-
TGTGCCAGTAGGGTGGGGGTCCACGAGCAGTACTTC
CASRVGVHEQYF
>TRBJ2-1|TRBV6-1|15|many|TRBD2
TGTGCCAGCAGTGAAGAGCCTAGCGGGAGCAATGAGCAGTTCTTC
CASSEEPSGSNEQFF
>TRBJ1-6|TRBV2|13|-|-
TGTGCCAGCAAAACGGTTAAGGATTCACCCCTCCACTTT
CASKTVKDSPLHF
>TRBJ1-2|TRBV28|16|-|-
TGTGCCAGCACCCTACGGAGTCAGTTGATCAGAAGGGGCTACACCTTC
CASTLRSQLIRRGYTF
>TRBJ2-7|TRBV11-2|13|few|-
TGTGCCAGCAGCTCCGGGCCTCCCTACGAGCAGTACTTC
CASSSGPPYEQYF
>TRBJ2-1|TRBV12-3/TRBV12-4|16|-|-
TGTGCCAGCAGTTTCTTAGGTCGGGGCTCCTACAATGAGCAGTTCTTC
CASSFLGRGSYNEQFF
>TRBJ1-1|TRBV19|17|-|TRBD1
TGTGCCAGTAGTAGCCCGGGACAGGGTCTTCGGGGCACTGAAGCTTTCTTT
CASSSPGQGLRGTEAFF
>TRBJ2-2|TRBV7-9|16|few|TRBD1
TGTGCCAGCAGCGGAAAACAGGGGGCGCGTACCGGGGAGCTGTTTTTT
CASSGKQGARTGELFF
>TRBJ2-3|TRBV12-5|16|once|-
TGTGCTAGTGCCAGCCGAAGCCGGGAGCACACAGATACGCAGTATTTT
CASASRSREHTDTQYF
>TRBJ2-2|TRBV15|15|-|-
TGTGCCACCAGCGAGCGAAACCCCGGGACCGGGGAGCTGTTTTTT
CATSERNPGTGELFF
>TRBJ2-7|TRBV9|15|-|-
TGTGCCAGCAGCGTAGCTGGCAGCTCCTCCTACGAGCAGTACTTC
CASSVAGSSSYEQYF
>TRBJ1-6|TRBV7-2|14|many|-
TGTGCCAGCAGCTTCGACGGGAAAAATCCACCCCTCCACTTT
CASSFDGKNPPLHF
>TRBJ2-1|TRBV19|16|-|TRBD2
TGTGCCAGTAGTATGGGGCCTAGCGGGAGGTACAATGAGCAGTTCTTC
CASSMGPSGRYNEQFF
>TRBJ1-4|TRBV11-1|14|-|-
TGTGCCAGCAGCTTTGGAGGAGGGGGTGAAAAACTGTTTTTT
CASSFGGGGEKLFF
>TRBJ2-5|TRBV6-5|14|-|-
TGTGCCAGCAGTTATAATCAACTACAAGAGACCCAGTACTTC
CASSYNQLQETQYF
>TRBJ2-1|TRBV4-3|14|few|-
TGCGCCAGCAGCCATGCAGCCCAATACAATGAGCAGTTCTTC
CASSHAAQYNEQFF
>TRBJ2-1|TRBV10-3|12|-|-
TGTGCCATCAGCTTAGTAGGCAATGAGCAGTTCTTC
CAISLVGNEQFF
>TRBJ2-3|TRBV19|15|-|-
TGTGCCAGTAGTATCCGGACAGCCAGCACAGATACGCAGTATTTT
CASSIRTASTDTQYF
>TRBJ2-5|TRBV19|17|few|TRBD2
TGTGCCAGTAGTATCTTCCGGGGACTAGCGCTACAAGAGACCCAGTACTTC
CASSIFRGLALQETQYF
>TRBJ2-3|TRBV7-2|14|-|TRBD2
TGTGCCAGCAACTTAGCGGGAGGTCCCGATACGCAGTATTTT
CASNLAGGPDTQYF
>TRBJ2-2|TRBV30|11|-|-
TGTGCCTGGAGTGGAGCCGGGGAGCTGTTTTTT
CAWSGAGELFF
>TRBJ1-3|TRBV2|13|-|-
TGTGCCAGCAGGGCAGGAGGGTTAGACACCATATATTTT
CASRAGGLDTIYF
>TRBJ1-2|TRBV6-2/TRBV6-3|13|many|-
TGTGCCAGCAGTCGGCCGCCAGCGTATGGCTACACCTTC
CASSRPPAYGYTF
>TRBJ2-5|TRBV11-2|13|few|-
TGTGCCAGCAGCTTAGTTCCACGTGAGACCCAGTACTTC
CASSLVPRETQYF
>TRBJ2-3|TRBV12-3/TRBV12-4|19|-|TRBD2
TGTGCCAGCAGCCAGGGGACTAGCGGGAGCCGAGTAATCACAGATACGCAGTATTTT
CASSQGTSGSRVITDTQYF
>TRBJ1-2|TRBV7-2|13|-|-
TGTGCCAGCAGCGAGGGACGGGTCTATGGCTACACCTTC
CASSEGRVYGYTF
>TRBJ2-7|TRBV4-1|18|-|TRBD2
TGCGCCAGCAGCCAAGTTTTTAGGCGGGAGGTTTTGTCCTACGAGCAGTACTTC
CASSQVFRREVLSYEQYF
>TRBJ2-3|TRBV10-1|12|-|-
TGCGCCAGCAGCCAGGGCCCAGATACGCAGTATTTT
CASSQGPDTQYF
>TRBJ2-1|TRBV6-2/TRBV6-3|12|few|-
TGTGCCAGCAGTTACCTAGACAATGAGCAGTTCTTC
CASSYLDNEQFF
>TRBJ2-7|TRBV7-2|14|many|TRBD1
TGTGCCAGCAGCCAATACAGGGGGCAATACGAGCAGTACTTC
CASSQYRGQYEQYF
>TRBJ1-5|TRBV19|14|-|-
TGTGCCAGTAGTATGGACCGGGGCGATCAGCCCCAGCATTTT
CASSMDRGDQPQHF
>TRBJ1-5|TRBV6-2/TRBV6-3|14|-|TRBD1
TGTGCCAGCAGTTACCGGGACAGGGGCCAGCCCCAGCATTTT
CASSYRDRGQPQHF
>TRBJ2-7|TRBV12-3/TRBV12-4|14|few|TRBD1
TGTGCCAGCAGCTCCCAGGGGGCAGCCTACGAGCAGTACTTC
CASSSQGAAYEQYF
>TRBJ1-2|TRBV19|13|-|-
TGTGCCAGTAGTATAGATCTGGGCGGCGGCTACACCTTC
CASSIDLGGGYTF
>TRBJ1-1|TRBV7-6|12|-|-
TGTGCCAGCAGCTTAGGAAGGGATGGAGCTTTCTTT
CASSLGRDGAFF
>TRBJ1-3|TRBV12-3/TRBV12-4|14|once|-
TGTACCAGCAGGGGAGACAGCCCTGGAAACACCATATATTTT
CTSRGDSPGNTIYF
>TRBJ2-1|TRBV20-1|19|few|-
TGCAGTGCCGTCCCCGACGGAACCCCGCCGGGGACCTCCTACAATGAGCAGTTCTTC
CSAVPDGTPPGTSYNEQFF
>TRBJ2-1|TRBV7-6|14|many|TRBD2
TGTGCCAGCAGTTCTACTAGCGGGAGGGGTGAGCAGTTCTTC
CASSSTSGRGEQFF
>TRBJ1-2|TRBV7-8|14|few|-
TGTGCCAGCAGCTTACGGACGGCTAACTATGGCTACACCTTC
CASSLRTANYGYTF
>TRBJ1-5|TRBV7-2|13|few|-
TGTGCCAGCAGCTGGGGTGTAGGGCAGCCCCAGCATTTT
CASSWGVGQPQHF
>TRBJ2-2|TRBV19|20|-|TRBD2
TGTGCCAGTACCGATCAGGGACTAGCGGGAGTAAGCGGGCACACCGGGGAGCTGTTTTTT
CASTDQGLAGVSGHTGELFF
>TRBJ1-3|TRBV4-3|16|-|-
TGCGCCAGCAGCCAAGACCGGGGCATCGTGGGAAACACCATATATTTT
CASSQDRGIVGNTIYF
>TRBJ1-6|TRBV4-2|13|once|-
TGTGCCAGCAGCCTGGGGGGCGGTTCACCCCTCCACTTT
CASSLGGGSPLHF
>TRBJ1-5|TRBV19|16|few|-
TGTGCCAGCCGTCGGACAGACCCTTATAGCAATCAGCCCCAGCATTTT
CASRRTDPYSNQPQHF
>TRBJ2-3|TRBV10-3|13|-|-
TGTGCCATCAGTGAGCAAGGGGCAGATACGCAGTATTTT
CAISEQGADTQYF